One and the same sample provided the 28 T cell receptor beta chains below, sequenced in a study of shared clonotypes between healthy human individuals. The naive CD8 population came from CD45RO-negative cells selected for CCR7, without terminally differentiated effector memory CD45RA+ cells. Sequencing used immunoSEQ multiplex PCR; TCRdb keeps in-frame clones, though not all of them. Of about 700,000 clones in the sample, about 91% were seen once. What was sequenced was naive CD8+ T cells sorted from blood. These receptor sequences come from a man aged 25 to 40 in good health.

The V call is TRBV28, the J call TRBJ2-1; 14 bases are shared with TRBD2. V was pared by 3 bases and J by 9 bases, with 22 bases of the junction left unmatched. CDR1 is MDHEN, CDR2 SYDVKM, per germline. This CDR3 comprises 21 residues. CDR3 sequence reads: CASSFPLAKIGTSGSGGEQFF. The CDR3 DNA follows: TGTGCCAGCAGTTTTCCTCTAGCGAAAATAGGGACTAGCGGGAGCGGAGGTGAGCAGTTCTTC.

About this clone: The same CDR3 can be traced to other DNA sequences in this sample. In DNA form, the CDR3 reads TGTGCCAGCAGTACAGGGGACTACGAGCAGTACTTC. This translates into CASSTGDYEQYF. The rearrangement joins TRBV28 to TRBJ2-7, with 7 bases lining up with TRBD1. V lost 5 bases to trimming and J lost 3 bases; unmatched junction nucleotides: 1. The CDR3 length is 12 residues. Germline lookup yields CDR1 MDHEN and CDR2 SYDVKM.

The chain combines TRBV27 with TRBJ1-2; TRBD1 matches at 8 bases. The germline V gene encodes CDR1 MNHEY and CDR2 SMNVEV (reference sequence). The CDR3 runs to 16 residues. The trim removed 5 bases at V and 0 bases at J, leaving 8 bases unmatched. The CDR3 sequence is CASSRVRGRSNYGYTF. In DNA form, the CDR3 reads TGTGCCAGCAGTCGGGTCAGGGGGCGTTCTAACTATGGCTACACCTTC.

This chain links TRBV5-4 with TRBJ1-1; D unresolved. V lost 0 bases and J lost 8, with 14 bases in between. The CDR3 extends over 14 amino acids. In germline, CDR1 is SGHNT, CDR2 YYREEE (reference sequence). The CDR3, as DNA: TGTGCCAGCAGCTTGGGTTTTGGAGGGTACGAAGCTTTCTTT. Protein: CASSLGFGGYEAFF.

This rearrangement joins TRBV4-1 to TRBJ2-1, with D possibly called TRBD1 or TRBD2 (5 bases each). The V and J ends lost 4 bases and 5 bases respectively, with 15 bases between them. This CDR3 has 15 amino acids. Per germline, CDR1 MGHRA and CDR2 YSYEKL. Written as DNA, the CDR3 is TGCGCCAGCAGCCCGAGCGGAGCAGGGCACAATGAGCAGTTCTTC. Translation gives CASSPSGAGHNEQFF.

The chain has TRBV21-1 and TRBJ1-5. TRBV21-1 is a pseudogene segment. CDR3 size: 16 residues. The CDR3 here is CASSKDGENSNQPQHF. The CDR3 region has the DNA TGTGCCAGCAGCAAAGATGGGGAGAATAGCAATCAGCCCCAGCATTTT.

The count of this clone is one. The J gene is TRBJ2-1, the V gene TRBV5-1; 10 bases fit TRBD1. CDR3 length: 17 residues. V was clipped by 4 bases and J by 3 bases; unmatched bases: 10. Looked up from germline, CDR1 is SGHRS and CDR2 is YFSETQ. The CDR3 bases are TGCGCCAGCAGCCCGCTTCCGGGACAGGGGAACTACAATGAGCAGTTCTTC. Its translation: CASSPLPGQGNYNEQFF.

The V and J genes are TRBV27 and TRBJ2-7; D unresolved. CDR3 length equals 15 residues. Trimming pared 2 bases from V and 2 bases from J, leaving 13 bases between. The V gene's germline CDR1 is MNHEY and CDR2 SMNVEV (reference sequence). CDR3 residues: CASSLRGQVTYEQYF. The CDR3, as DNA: TGTGCCAGCAGTTTACGTGGGCAGGTAACCTACGAGCAGTACTTC.

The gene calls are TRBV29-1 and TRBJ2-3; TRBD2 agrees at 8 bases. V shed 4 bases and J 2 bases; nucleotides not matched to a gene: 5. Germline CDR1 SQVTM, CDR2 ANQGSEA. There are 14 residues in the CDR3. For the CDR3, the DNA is TGCAGCGTTGCCTCGGGAGGGCCCACAGATACGCAGTATTTT. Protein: CSVASGGPTDTQYF.

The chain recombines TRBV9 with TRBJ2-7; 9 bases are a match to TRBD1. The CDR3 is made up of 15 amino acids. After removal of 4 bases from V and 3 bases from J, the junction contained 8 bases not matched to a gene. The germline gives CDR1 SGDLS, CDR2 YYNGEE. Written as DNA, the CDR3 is TGTGCCAGCAGCCCCAGCCCGGGACAGGGCTACGAGCAGTACTTC. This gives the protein CASSPSPGQGYEQYF.

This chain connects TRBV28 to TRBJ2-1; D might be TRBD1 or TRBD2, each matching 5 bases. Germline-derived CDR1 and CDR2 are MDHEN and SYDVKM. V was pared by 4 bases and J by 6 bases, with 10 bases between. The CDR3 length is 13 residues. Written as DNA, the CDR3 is TGTGCCAGCAGTTCGGGGCTTGGCAATGAGCAGTTCTTC. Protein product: CASSSGLGNEQFF.

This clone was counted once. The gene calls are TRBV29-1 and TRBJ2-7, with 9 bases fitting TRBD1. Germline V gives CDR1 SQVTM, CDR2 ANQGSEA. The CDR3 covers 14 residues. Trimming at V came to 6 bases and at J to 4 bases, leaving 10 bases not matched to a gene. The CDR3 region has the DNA TGCAGCGTCGCTCTACAGGGGGCGGGATACGAGCAGTACTTC. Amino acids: CSVALQGAGYEQYF.

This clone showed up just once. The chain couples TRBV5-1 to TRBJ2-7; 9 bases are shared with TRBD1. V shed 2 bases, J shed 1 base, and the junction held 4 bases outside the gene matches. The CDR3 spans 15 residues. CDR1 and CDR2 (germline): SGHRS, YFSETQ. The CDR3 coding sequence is TGCGCCAGCAGCTTTGGGGACAGGGCATCCTACGAGCAGTACTTC. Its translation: CASSFGDRASYEQYF.

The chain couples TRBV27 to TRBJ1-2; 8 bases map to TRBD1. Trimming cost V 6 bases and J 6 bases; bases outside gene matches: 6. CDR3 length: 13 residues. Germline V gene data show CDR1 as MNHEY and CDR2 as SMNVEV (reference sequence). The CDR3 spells CASSRTGSHGYTF. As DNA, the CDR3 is TGTGCCAGCAGCAGGACAGGGTCTCATGGCTACACCTTC.

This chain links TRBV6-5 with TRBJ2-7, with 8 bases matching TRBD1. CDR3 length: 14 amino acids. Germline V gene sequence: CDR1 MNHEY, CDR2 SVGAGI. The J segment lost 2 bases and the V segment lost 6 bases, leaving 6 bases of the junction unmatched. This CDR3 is CASSIQGETYEQYF. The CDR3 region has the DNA TGTGCCAGCAGCATACAGGGGGAGACCTACGAGCAGTACTTC.

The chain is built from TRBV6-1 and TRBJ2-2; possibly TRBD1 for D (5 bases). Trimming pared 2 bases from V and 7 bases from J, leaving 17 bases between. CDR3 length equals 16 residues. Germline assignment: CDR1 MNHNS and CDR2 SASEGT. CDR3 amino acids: CASSEFPGRVDGELFF. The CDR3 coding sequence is TGTGCCAGCAGTGAATTTCCAGGGCGAGTGGACGGGGAGCTGTTTTTT.

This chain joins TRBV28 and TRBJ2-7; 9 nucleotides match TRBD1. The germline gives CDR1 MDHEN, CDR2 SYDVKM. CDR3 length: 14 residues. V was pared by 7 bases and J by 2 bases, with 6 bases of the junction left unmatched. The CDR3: CASTRTGATYEQYF. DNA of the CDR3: TGTGCCAGCACCCGGACAGGGGCAACCTACGAGCAGTACTTC.

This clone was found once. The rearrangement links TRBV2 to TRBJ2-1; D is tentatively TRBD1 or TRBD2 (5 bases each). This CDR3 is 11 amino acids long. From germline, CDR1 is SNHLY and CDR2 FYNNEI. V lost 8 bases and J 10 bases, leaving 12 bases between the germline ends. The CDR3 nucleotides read TGTGCCAGCGAGTCGGGGCGGGAGCAGTTCTTC. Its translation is CASESGREQFF.

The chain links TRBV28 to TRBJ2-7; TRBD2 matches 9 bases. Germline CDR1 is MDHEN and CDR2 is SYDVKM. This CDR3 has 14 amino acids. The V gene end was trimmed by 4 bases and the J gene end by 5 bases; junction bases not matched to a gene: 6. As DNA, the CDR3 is TGTGCCAGCAGTTCTTTAGCGGGAGTCCACGAGCAGTACTTC. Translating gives CASSSLAGVHEQYF.

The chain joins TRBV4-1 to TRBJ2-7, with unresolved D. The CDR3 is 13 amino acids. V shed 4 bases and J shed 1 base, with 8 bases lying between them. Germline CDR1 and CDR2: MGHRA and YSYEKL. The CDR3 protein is CASSPDLSYEQYF. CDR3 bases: TGCGCCAGCAGCCCGGACCTGTCCTACGAGCAGTACTTC.

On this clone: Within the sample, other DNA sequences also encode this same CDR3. CDR3 nucleotides: TGTGCCAGCAGCTTAGACGGGACTGAAGCTTTCTTT. It encodes CASSLDGTEAFF. J is TRBJ1-1 and V is TRBV7-9; no reliable D call. Germline V gene data show CDR1 as SEHNR and CDR2 as FQNEAQ (reference sequence). The CDR3 length is 12 residues. V lost 1 base and J lost 5, with 5 bases in between.

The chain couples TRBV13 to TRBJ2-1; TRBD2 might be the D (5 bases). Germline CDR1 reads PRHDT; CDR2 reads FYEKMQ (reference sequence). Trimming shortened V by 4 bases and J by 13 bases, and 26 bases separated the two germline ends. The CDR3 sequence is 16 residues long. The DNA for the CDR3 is TGTGCCAGCAGCTCCCTCGACGAGGGAGATTATGCGGAACAGTTCTTC. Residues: CASSSLDEGDYAEQFF.

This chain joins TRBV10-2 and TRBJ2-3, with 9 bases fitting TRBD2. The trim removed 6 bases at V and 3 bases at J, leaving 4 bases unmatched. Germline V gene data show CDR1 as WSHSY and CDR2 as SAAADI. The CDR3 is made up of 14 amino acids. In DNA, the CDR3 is TGCGCCAGCAGCCTTAGCGGGAGAACAGATACGCAGTATTTT. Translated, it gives CASSLSGRTDTQYF.

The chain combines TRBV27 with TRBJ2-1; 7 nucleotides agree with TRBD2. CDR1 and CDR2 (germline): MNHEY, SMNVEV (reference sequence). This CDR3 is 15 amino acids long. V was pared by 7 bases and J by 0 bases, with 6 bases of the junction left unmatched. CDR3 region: CASNQAGYSYNEQFF. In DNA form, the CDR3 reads TGTGCCAGCAATCAAGCGGGATACTCCTACAATGAGCAGTTCTTC.

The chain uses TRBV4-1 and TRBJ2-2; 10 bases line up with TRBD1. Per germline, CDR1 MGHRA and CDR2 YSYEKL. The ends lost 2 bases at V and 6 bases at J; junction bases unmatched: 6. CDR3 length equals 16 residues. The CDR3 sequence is CASSQYGTGDAGELFF. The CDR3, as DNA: TGCGCCAGCAGCCAATATGGGACAGGGGATGCCGGGGAGCTGTTTTTT.

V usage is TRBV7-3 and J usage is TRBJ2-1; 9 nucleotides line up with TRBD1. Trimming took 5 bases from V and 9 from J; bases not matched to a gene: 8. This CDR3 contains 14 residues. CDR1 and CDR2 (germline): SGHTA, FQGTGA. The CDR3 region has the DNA TGTGCCAGCAGCGCCGGGACAGGGTCCCCTGAGCAGTTCTTC. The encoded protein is CASSAGTGSPEQFF.

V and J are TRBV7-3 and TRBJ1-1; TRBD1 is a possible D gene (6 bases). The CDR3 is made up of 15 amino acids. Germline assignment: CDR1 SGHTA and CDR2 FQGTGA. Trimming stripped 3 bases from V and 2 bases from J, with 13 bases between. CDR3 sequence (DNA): TGTGCCAGCAGCTTTATGGGGGCTGGAAACACTGAAGCTTTCTTT. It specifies CASSFMGAGNTEAFF.

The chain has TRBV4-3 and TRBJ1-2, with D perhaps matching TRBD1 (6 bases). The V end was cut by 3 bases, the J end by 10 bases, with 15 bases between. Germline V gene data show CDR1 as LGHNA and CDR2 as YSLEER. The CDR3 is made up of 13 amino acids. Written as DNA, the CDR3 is TGCGCCAGCAGCCAGGGGGAAGGGGGAGACTACACCTTC. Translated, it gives CASSQGEGGDYTF.